These T cell receptor beta chains were read from a single sample in a study of cytomegalovirus exposure and HLA in healthy donors. Here immunoSEQ multiplex PCR was the method, and the copy in TCRdb shows in-frame clones only, minus some. The sample has around 190,000 clones, around 77% seen once. The sequenced sample consisted of PBMCs. These receptors were obtained from a man aged 60-69 years in good health and CMV-seronegative. Both conserved end residues are part of each CDR3. Each record gives: V gene, D gene, clone size, J gene, CDR3 DNA, CDR3 protein. A D gene is named only where the DNA matches it firmly. Only some rows state a clone size, as once, few, many or a class for expanded clones.

TRBV27,.,.,TRBJ2-7,TGTGCCAGCAGTTCCCCCGGGACTGGGTCCTACGAGCAGTACTTC,CASSSPGTGSYEQYF
TRBV27,TRBD2,.,TRBJ2-2,TGTGTCTCGGGGGGTAGCGGGTACGTCGGGGAGCTGTTTTTT,CVSGGSGYVGELFF
TRBV7-2,TRBD1,.,TRBJ2-6,TGTGCCAGCAGCCTAATGGGACAGCACTCTGGGGCCAACGTCCTGACTTTC,CASSLMGQHSGANVLTF
TRBV9,.,.,TRBJ2-3,TGTGCCAGCAGCGTAGCTGGGACCGGGACTAGCACAGATACGCAGTATTTT,CASSVAGTGTSTDTQYF
TRBV6-5,TRBD1,.,TRBJ2-7,TGTGCCAGCAGTTACGGACAGGGGGTGGTTTACGAGCAGTACTTC,CASSYGQGVVYEQYF
TRBV29-1,.,.,TRBJ1-2,TGCAGCGTTGAGCGGGGGAGGAGCTACACCTTC,CSVERGRSYTF
TRBV4-3,TRBD2,.,TRBJ2-7,TGCGCCAGCAGCCAAGAACTAGCGAGTCACTACGAGCAGTACTTC,CASSQELASHYEQYF
TRBV25-1,TRBD1,.,TRBJ1-1,TGTGCCACGTTAGGGACCCGGGACAGGGGGTCCACTGAAGCTTTCTTT,CATLGTRDRGSTEAFF
TRBV18,TRBD2,.,TRBJ2-7,TGTGCCAGCTCAACGGGACTAGCGGGATTTGGCGAGCAGTACTTC,CASSTGLAGFGEQYF
TRBV6-1,TRBD2,few,TRBJ2-7,TGTGCCAGCGCAGCGGGAGGGGATAGTGAGCAGTACTTC,CASAAGGDSEQYF
TRBV6-6,.,.,TRBJ2-1,TGTGCCAGCACTGCGGGGTATGAGCAGTTCTTC,CASTAGYEQFF
TRBV5-4,.,.,TRBJ2-5,TGTGCCAGCAGCTTCGGTGGGGGGGGGCGCCAAGAGACCCAGTACTTC,CASSFGGGGRQETQYF
TRBV7-6,.,.,TRBJ2-5,TGTGCCAGCAGCTTCGCGGCTGGGACCCAGTACTTC,CASSFAAGTQYF
TRBV29-1,TRBD2,.,TRBJ2-1,TGCAGCGTTGGGAGAGGGACTAGTTACAATGAGCAGTTCTTC,CSVGRGTSYNEQFF
TRBV6-4,TRBD1,once,TRBJ1-2,TGTGCCAGCAGTCCCGGGACAGGGAGGTATGGCTACACCTTC,CASSPGTGRYGYTF
TRBV5-1,TRBD1,.,TRBJ1-4,TGCGCCAGCAGCAGGACAGGGAGGACCGAAAAACTGTTTTTT,CASSRTGRTEKLFF
TRBV7-8,TRBD1,.,TRBJ1-1,TGTGCCAGCAGCCGCCCGACAGGGAAAAGCGACACTGAAGCTTTCTTT,CASSRPTGKSDTEAFF
TRBV7-9,.,.,TRBJ2-1,TGTGCCAGCAGCTTAGTCTCGACTAACCTATACAATGAGCAGTTCTTC,CASSLVSTNLYNEQFF
TRBV25-1,.,.,TRBJ2-7,TGTGCCAGCAGTATCGAGTACGAGCAGTACTTC,CASSIEYEQYF
TRBV5-4,.,once,TRBJ2-7,TGTGCCAGCATCACTAGCTCCATGCAGTACTTC,CASITSSMQYF
TRBV9,TRBD2,once,TRBJ2-5,TGTGCCAGCAGCGTAGGAGGGACTAGCGGATCCCAAGAGACCCAGTACTTC,CASSVGGTSGSQETQYF
TRBV10-3,TRBD1,.,TRBJ2-7,TGTGCCATCAGTGGCGGACAGGGGGCCTACGAGCAGTACTTC,CAISGGQGAYEQYF
TRBV5-1,TRBD1,once,TRBJ1-4,TGCGCCAGCAGAACCGGGACAGGAGTCGAAAAACTGTTTTTT,CASRTGTGVEKLFF
TRBV5-1,.,.,TRBJ2-1,TGCGCCAGCACCTCTGAGGCCAGGGCCTTCGACAATGAGCAGTTCTTC,CASTSEARAFDNEQFF
TRBV6-1,.,few,TRBJ1-2,TGTGCCATCTATGACAGACAATCCGACACCTTC,CAIYDRQSDTF
TRBV30,.,once,TRBJ1-5,TGTGCCTGGAGCGGGAGGCCTGATCAGCCCCAGCATTTT,CAWSGRPDQPQHF
TRBV29-1,.,.,TRBJ2-1,TGCAGCGCAGTCGGACGGGAATCCTACAATGAGCAGTTCTTC,CSAVGRESYNEQFF
TRBV6-1,TRBD1,.,TRBJ1-1,TGTGCCAGCAGACAACAGGGGGCGGACACTGAAGCTTTCTTT,CASRQQGADTEAFF
TRBV2,TRBD1,.,TRBJ2-7,TGTGCCAGCACCGACCGACAGGGATCCTACGAGCAGTACTTC,CASTDRQGSYEQYF
TRBV10-2,.,.,TRBJ1-1,TGCGCCAGCAGTGCTCAGGACACTGAAGCTTTCTTT,CASSAQDTEAFF
TRBV5-6,TRBD1,.,TRBJ1-5,TGTGCCAGCAGCTCCCCCGGGACAGGGGGCAGGAGCAATCAGCCCCAGCATTTT,CASSSPGTGGRSNQPQHF
TRBV27,TRBD1,.,TRBJ1-5,TGTGCCAGCAGTCCCCGGGACAGGGCAAATCAGCCCCAGCATTTT,CASSPRDRANQPQHF
TRBV25-1,.,few,TRBJ2-7,TGTGCCAGCAGTAGAAGCGGGGAGCAGTACTTC,CASSRSGEQYF
TRBV7-3,TRBD1,.,TRBJ1-2,TGTGCCAGCAGCGTGACAGGGGGCGCGAACTATGGCTACACCTTC,CASSVTGGANYGYTF
TRBV29-1,.,few,TRBJ2-5,TGCAGCGTTGTCGTCCAAGAGACCCAGTACTTC,CSVVVQETQYF
TRBV28,.,.,TRBJ1-4,TGTGCCAGCACGATCTCAGGGGTGGGGGATGAAAAACTGTTTTTT,CASTISGVGDEKLFF
TRBV7-9,TRBD1,.,TRBJ2-1,TGTGCCAGCAGTCGAGGACAGGGTGGGCTCAATGAGCAGTTCTTC,CASSRGQGGLNEQFF
TRBV2,TRBD1,.,TRBJ2-7,TGTGCCAGCAGTCCAGGACAGGGGATCCCCTACGAGCAGTACTTC,CASSPGQGIPYEQYF
TRBV10-3,TRBD1,.,TRBJ2-3,TGTGCCATCAGTGGCCCGGACAGGGGAGCGGATACGCAGTATTTT,CAISGPDRGADTQYF
TRBV7-9,TRBD1,.,TRBJ2-7,TGTGCCAGCAGCTGGACAGGGGACTACGAGCAGTACTTC,CASSWTGDYEQYF
TRBV5-1,TRBD1,.,TRBJ2-2,TGCGCCAGCAACCGGGACAGAAGCACCGGGGAGCTGTTTTTT,CASNRDRSTGELFF
TRBV6-6,.,.,TRBJ2-3,TGTGCCAGCAGTTACTCGAGGGGGGGGCTTGGAGATACGCAGTATTTT,CASSYSRGGLGDTQYF
TRBV20-1,.,.,TRBJ2-3,TGCAGTGCTACCGTCACAGATACGCAGTATTTT,CSATVTDTQYF
TRBV5-5,.,.,TRBJ2-7,TGTGCCAGCAGCCCTGACAGTCTCTCCTACGAGCAGTACTTC,CASSPDSLSYEQYF
TRBV7-9,TRBD1,.,TRBJ2-7,TGTGCCAGCAGTTCCCAGGGGGCCGTGTACGAGCAGTACTTC,CASSSQGAVYEQYF
TRBV28,.,few,TRBJ2-7,TGTGCCAGCAGCCCCGGGGCCGCGGGGGAGCAGTACTTC,CASSPGAAGEQYF
TRBV9,TRBD1,.,TRBJ1-2,TGTGCCAGCAGCGCCGGGGACAGGGGGTTTGCTAATTATGGCTACACCTTC,CASSAGDRGFANYGYTF
TRBV28,.,.,TRBJ1-2,TGTGCCAGCAGTTTCGGGAGCTATGGCTACACCTTC,CASSFGSYGYTF
TRBV5-1,TRBD1,.,TRBJ2-7,TGCGCCAGCAGATCGTCGGGACAGGGGTTCGTCGAGCAGTACTTC,CASRSSGQGFVEQYF
TRBV7-6,TRBD2,.,TRBJ2-1,TGTGCCAGCAGCGTCGGGACTAGCGGGGTGAATGAGCAGTTCTTC,CASSVGTSGVNEQFF
TRBV28,.,.,TRBJ2-7,TGTGCCAGCAGTTCCCCTCACAGGGCGGTCAACGAGCAGTACTTC,CASSSPHRAVNEQYF
TRBV5-6,.,.,TRBJ1-3,TGTGCCAGCAGCCTGGCGGGTGGAAACACCATATATTTT,CASSLAGGNTIYF
TRBV6-5,TRBD2,.,TRBJ2-3,TGTGCCAGCAGGACGACGGGAGGGGATACGCAGTATTTT,CASRTTGGDTQYF
TRBV13,.,.,TRBJ1-2,TGTGCCAGCAGCTTCAGGGCCCTGGATGGCTACACCTTC,CASSFRALDGYTF
TRBV21-1,.,.,TRBJ1-1,TGTGCCAGCAGCAAAACCCGCCCGGGGGTGGGGACTGAAGCTTTCTTT,CASSKTRPGVGTEAFF